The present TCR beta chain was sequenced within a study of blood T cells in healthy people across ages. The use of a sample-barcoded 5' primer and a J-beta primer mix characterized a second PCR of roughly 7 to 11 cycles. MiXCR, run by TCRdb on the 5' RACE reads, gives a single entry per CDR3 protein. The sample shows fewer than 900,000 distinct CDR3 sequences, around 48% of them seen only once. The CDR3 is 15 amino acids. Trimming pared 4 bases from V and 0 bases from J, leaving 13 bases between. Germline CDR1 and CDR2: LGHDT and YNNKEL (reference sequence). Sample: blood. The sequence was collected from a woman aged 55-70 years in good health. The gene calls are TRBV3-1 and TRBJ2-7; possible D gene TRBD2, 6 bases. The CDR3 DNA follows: TGTGCCAGCAGCCGCGCGGGATCAAGCTCCTACGAGCAGTACTTC. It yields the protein CASSRAGSSSYEQYF.